The text below deals with one T cell receptor beta chain. These data belong to a study of blood T cell repertoires in COVID-19. Study details: Spain, Italy and the United States supplied samples that represented acute and convalescent COVID-19. From T cells, B-cell-depleted T cells, or PBMCs came the material, which was cDNA or gDNA.

Authors' methods: Amplification with reference gene primers provided the estimates of nucleated cell counts. TCRdb keeps only in-frame clones here, not all; method: immunoSEQ multiplex PCR. V and J calls and clone size are copied from that table; D and trimming were computed from the DNA. The sample lists tens of thousands of clones, 90% to 95% occurring once. This receptor was obtained from a woman between 50 and 59 years old in a cohort sampled during active COVID-19. Sequencing used peripheral blood.

The CDR3 protein is CASSYTPGTGIREQYF. DNA of the CDR3: TGTGCCAGCAGCTACACCCCCGGGACAGGGATCCGCGAGCAGTACTTC. The rearrangement links TRBV5-5 to TRBJ2-7; TRBD1 agrees at 9 bases. This CDR3 contains 16 residues. The ends lost 3 bases at V and 6 bases at J; junction bases unmatched: 13. The germline V gene has CDR1 SGHKS and CDR2 YYEKEE (reference sequence). Full variable domain (missing parts from reference TRBV5-5 and TRBJ2-7): DAGVTQSPTHLIKTRGQQVTLRCSPISGHKSVSWYQQVLGQGPQFIFQYYEKEERGRGNFPDRFSARQFPNYSSELNVNALLLGDSALYLCASSYTPGTGIREQYFGPGTRLTVT.